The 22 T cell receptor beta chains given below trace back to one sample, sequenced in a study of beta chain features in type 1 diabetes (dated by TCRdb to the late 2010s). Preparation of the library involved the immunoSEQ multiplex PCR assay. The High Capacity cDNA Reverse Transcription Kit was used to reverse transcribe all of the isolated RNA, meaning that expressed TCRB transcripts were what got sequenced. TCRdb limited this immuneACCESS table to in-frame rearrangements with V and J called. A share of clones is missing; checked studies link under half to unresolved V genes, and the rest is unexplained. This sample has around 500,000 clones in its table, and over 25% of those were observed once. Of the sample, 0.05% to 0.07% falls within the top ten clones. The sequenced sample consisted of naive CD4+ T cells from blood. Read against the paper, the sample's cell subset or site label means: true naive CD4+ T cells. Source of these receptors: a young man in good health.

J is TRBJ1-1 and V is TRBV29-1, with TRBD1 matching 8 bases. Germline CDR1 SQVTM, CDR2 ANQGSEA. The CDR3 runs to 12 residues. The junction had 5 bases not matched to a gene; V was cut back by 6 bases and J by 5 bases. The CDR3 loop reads CSVTQGGTEAFF. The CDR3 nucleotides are TGCAGCGTGACACAGGGGGGTACTGAAGCTTTCTTT.

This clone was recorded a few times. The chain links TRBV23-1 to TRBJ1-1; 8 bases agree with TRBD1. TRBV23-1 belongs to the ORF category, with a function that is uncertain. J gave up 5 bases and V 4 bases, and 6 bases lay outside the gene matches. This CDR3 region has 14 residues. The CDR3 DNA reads TGCGCCAGCAGTCCCAGGGGGCGCGGAACTGAAGCTTTCTTT. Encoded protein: CASSPRGRGTEAFF.

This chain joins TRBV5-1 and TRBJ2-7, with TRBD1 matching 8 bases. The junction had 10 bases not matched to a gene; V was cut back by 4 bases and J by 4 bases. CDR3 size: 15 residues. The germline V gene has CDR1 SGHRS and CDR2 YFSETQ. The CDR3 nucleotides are TGCGCCAGCAGCACTGAACCCGACAGGGGATACGAGCAGTACTTC. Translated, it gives CASSTEPDRGYEQYF.

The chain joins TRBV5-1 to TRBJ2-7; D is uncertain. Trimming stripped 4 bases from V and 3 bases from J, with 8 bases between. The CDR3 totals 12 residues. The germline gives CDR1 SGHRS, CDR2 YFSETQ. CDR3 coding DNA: TGCGCCAGCAGCCAGTATGACTACGAGCAGTACTTC. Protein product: CASSQYDYEQYF.

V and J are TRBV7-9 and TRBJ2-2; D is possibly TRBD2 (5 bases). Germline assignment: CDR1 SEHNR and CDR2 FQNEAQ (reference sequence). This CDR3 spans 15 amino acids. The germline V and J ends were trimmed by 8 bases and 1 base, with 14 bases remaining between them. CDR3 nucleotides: TGTGCCAGCGACAAAGCGGACGTGAACACCGGGGAGCTGTTTTTT. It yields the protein CASDKADVNTGELFF.

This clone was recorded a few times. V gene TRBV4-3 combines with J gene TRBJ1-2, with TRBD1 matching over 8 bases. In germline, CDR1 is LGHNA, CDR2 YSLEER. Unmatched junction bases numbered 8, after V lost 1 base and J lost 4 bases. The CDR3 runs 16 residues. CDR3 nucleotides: TGCGCCAGCAGCCAAGGTTCGACAGGGGTGCTCTATGGCTACACCTTC. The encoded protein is CASSQGSTGVLYGYTF.

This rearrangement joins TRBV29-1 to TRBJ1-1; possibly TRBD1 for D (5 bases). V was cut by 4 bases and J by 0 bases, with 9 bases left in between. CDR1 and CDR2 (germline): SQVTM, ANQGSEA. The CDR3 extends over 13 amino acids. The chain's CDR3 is CSVGPRVNTEAFF. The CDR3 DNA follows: TGCAGCGTTGGTCCCAGGGTGAACACTGAAGCTTTCTTT. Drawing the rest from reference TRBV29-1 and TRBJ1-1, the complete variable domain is SAVISQKPSRDICQRGTSLTIQCQVDSQVTMMFWYRQQPGQSLTLIATANQGSEATYESGFVIDKFPISRPNLTFSTLTVSNMSPEDSSIYLCSVGPRVNTEAFFGQGTRLTVV.

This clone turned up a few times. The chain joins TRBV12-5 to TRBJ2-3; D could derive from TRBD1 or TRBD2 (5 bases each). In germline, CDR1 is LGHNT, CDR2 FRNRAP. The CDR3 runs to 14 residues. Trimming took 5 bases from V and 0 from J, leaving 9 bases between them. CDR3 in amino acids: CASGAWDSTDTQYF. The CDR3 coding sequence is TGTGCTAGTGGTGCCTGGGACAGCACAGATACGCAGTATTTT.

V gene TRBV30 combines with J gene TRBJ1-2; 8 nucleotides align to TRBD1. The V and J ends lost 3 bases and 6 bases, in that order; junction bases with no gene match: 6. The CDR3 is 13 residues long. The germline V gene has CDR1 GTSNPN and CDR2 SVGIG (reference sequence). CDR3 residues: CAWSADRDDGYTF. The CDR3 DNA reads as TGTGCCTGGAGCGCGGACAGGGACGATGGCTACACCTTC.

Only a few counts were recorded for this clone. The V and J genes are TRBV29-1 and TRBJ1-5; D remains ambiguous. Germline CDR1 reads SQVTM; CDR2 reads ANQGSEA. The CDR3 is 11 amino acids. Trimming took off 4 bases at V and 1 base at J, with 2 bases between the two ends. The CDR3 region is CSVGSNQPQHF. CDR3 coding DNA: TGCAGCGTTGGAAGCAATCAGCCCCAGCATTTT.

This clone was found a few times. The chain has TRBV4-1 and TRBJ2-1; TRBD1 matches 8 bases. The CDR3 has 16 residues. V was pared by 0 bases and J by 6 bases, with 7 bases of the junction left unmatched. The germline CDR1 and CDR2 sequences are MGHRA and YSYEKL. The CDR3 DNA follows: TGCGCCAGCAGCCAAGATAGAGGGCAGGGGGCCAATGAGCAGTTCTTC. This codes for CASSQDRGQGANEQFF.

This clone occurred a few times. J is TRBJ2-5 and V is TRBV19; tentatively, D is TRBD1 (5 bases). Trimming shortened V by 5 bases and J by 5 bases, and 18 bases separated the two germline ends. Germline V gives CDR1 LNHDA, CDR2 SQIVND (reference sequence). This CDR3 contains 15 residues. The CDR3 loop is CASSSPAGRSETQYF. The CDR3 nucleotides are TGTGCCAGTAGTTCCCCGGCAGGGCGGAGTGAGACCCAGTACTTC.

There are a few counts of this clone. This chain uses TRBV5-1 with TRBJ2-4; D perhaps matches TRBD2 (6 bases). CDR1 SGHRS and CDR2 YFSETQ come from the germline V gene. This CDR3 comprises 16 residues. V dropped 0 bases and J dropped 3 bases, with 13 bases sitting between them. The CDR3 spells CASSLGLGGNKNIQYF. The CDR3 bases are TGCGCCAGCAGCTTGGGCCTAGGCGGGAACAAAAACATTCAGTACTTC.

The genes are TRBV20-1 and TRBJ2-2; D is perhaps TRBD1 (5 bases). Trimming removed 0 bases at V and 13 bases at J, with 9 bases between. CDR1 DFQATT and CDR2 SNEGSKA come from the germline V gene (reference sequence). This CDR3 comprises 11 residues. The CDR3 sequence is CSARDRVSLFF. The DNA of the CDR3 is TGCAGTGCTAGAGACAGGGTGTCGCTGTTTTTT.

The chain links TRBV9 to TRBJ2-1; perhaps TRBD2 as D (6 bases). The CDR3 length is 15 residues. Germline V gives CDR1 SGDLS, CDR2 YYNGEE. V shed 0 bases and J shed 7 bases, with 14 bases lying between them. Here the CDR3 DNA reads TGTGCCAGCAGCGTAGCGGGAGCCCGAGCGAATGAGCAGTTCTTC. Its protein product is CASSVAGARANEQFF.

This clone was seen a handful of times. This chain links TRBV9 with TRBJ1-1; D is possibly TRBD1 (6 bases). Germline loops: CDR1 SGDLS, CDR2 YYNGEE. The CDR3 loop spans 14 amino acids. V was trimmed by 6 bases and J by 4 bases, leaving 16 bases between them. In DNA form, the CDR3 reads TGTGCCAGCATCCTCTACCCAGGGGTCACTGAAGCTTTCTTT. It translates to CASILYPGVTEAFF.

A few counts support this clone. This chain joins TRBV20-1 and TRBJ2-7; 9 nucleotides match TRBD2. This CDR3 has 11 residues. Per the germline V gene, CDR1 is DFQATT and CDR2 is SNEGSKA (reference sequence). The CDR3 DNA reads TGCAGGCGGGAGGGCCTAGGGGAGCAGTACTTC. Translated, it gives CRREGLGEQYF.

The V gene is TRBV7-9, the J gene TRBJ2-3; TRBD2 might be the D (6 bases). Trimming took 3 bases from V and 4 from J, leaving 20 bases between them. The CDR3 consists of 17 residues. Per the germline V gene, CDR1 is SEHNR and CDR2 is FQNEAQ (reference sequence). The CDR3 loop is CASSFAWDSEIADTQYF. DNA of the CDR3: TGTGCCAGCAGCTTCGCATGGGACTCAGAGATTGCAGATACGCAGTATTTT.

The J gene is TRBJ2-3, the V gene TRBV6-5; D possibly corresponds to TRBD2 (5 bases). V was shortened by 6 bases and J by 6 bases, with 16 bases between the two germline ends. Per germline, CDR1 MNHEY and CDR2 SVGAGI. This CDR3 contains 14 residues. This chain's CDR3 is CASRSAVGLDTQYF. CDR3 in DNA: TGTGCCAGCAGATCCGCGGTAGGACTCGATACGCAGTATTTT.

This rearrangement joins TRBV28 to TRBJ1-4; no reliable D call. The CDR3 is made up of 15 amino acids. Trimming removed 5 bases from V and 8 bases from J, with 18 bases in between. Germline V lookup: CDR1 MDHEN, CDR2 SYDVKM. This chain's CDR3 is CASSPSGSAPEKLFF. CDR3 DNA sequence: TGTGCCAGCAGTCCCAGTGGCAGCGCGCCCGAAAAACTGTTTTTT.

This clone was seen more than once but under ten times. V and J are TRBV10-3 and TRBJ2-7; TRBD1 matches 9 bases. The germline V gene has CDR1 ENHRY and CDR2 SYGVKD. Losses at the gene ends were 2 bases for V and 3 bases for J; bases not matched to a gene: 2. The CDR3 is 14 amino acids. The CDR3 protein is CAISEDRGIYEQYF. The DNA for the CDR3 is TGTGCCATCAGTGAGGACAGGGGGATCTACGAGCAGTACTTC.

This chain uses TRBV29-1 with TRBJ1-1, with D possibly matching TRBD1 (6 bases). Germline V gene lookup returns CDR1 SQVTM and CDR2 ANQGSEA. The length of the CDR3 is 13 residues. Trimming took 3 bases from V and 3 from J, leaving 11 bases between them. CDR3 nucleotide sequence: TGCAGCGTTGAGACGAACAGGGACACTGAAGCTTTCTTT. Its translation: CSVETNRDTEAFF. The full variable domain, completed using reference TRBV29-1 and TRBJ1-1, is SAVISQKPSRDICQRGTSLTIQCQVDSQVTMMFWYRQQPGQSLTLIATANQGSEATYESGFVIDKFPISRPNLTFSTLTVSNMSPEDSSIYLCSVETNRDTEAFFGQGTRLTVV.